What follows is one T cell receptor (beta chain) and its context. Here immunoSEQ multiplex PCR was the method, and the copy in TCRdb shows in-frame clones only, minus some. This sample yields around 100,000 clones, of which around 81% are seen a single time; 9.4% belongs to the top ten. The CDR3 spans 14 residues. Per germline, CDR1 LNHDA and CDR2 SQIVND (reference sequence). V shed 7 bases, J shed 7 bases, and the junction held 11 bases outside the gene matches. The data originate from a study of T cell responses to AZD1222 COVID-19 vaccine. The sample consisted of peripheral blood, taken on day 0 of AZD1222 vaccination. This receptor was taken from an adult in good health. V and J are TRBV19 and TRBJ1-1; 8 bases are shared with TRBD1. CDR3 DNA sequence: TGTGCCAGTATGCTGGACGGACAGGGAGGTGAAGCTTTCTTT. It is translated as CASMLDGQGGEAFF.